This is a list of T cell receptor beta chains from one sample in a study of blood T cell repertoires in COVID-19. The protocol was immunoSEQ multiplex PCR, while the TCRdb copy is restricted to in-frame clones and leaves out a portion. Of about 210,000 clones in the sample, 84% were seen once. Specimen: peripheral blood. The source is a woman in her forties or fifties with active or convalescent COVID-19. The CDR3 runs from the conserved cysteine through the conserved F or W. Each record gives: J gene, clone size, V gene, D gene, CDR3 DNA, CDR3 protein. The D gene is left open where the match is weak. Expanded clones get a size class; other rows say once, few or many, or leave the size out.

j_gene: TRBJ2-5
abundance: once
v_gene: TRBV15
d_gene: .
CDR3nt: TGTGCCACCAGCAGAGATAAGCGAGAGACCCAGTACTTC
CDR3aa: CATSRDKRETQYF

j_gene: TRBJ1-6
abundance: .
v_gene: TRBV30
d_gene: .
CDR3nt: TGTGCCTGGAGGGGGGCAGATCCTTCACCCCTCCACTTT
CDR3aa: CAWRGADPSPLHF

j_gene: TRBJ2-7
abundance: .
v_gene: TRBV5-6
d_gene: TRBD1
CDR3nt: TGTGCCAGCAGCTTGGGGACAGGGGGCAAGTACGAGCAGTACTTC
CDR3aa: CASSLGTGGKYEQYF

j_gene: TRBJ1-2
abundance: .
v_gene: TRBV5-1
d_gene: TRBD1
CDR3nt: TGCGCCAGCAGCTTGTTTGATCAGGGGGACTACACCTTC
CDR3aa: CASSLFDQGDYTF

j_gene: TRBJ2-2
abundance: .
v_gene: TRBV16
d_gene: .
CDR3nt: TGTGCCAGCGCCTACGGGGAGGAGCTGTTTTTT
CDR3aa: CASAYGEELFF

j_gene: TRBJ1-5
abundance: .
v_gene: TRBV6-1
d_gene: TRBD1
CDR3nt: TGTGCCAGCAGTGAAGCGCACGGGACAGGAAATCAGCCCCAGCATTTT
CDR3aa: CASSEAHGTGNQPQHF

j_gene: TRBJ1-5
abundance: .
v_gene: TRBV7-2
d_gene: .
CDR3nt: TGTGCCAGCAGCTTTTCTACAGGACAGCGAAGCAATCAGCCCCAGCATTTT
CDR3aa: CASSFSTGQRSNQPQHF

j_gene: TRBJ2-2
abundance: .
v_gene: TRBV7-6
d_gene: TRBD2
CDR3nt: TGTGCCAGCAGCTCAGGGAGGGCCCTCGCCGGGGAGCTGTTTTTT
CDR3aa: CASSSGRALAGELFF

j_gene: TRBJ1-1
abundance: .
v_gene: TRBV28
d_gene: .
CDR3nt: TGTGCCAGCAGTTTACGGGGGGCGCCCACTGAAGCTTTCTTT
CDR3aa: CASSLRGAPTEAFF

j_gene: TRBJ1-3
abundance: .
v_gene: TRBV30
d_gene: .
CDR3nt: TGTGCCTGGAGTGTTGGGGGCGCAAACACCATATATTTT
CDR3aa: CAWSVGGANTIYF

j_gene: TRBJ1-6
abundance: .
v_gene: TRBV7-3
d_gene: TRBD1
CDR3nt: TGTGCCAGCAGCCCGACTGGGAGACAGGGGGGAGCACCCCTCCACTTT
CDR3aa: CASSPTGRQGGAPLHF

j_gene: TRBJ2-5
abundance: .
v_gene: TRBV5-8
d_gene: TRBD1
CDR3nt: TGTGCCAGCAGCCCGGGGGACAGGTCGGTCGAGACCCAGTACTTC
CDR3aa: CASSPGDRSVETQYF

j_gene: TRBJ2-7
abundance: .
v_gene: TRBV5-4
d_gene: TRBD1
CDR3nt: TGTGCCAGCAGCTCTGGGACAGCCTACGAGCAGTACTTC
CDR3aa: CASSSGTAYEQYF

j_gene: TRBJ1-6
abundance: .
v_gene: TRBV2
d_gene: TRBD1
CDR3nt: TGTGCCAGCAGGACAGGACAGGGGGGCTATAATTCACCCCTCCACTTT
CDR3aa: CASRTGQGGYNSPLHF

j_gene: TRBJ1-1
abundance: few
v_gene: TRBV5-4
d_gene: TRBD1
CDR3nt: TGTGCCAGCAGCTTGGGACAGGGCGCTGAAGCTTTCTTT
CDR3aa: CASSLGQGAEAFF

j_gene: TRBJ1-2
abundance: few
v_gene: TRBV30
d_gene: TRBD1
CDR3nt: TGTGCCTGGAGCGACCTAGGGACAGGGGGTGATGGCTACACCTTC
CDR3aa: CAWSDLGTGGDGYTF

j_gene: TRBJ2-7
abundance: .
v_gene: TRBV15
d_gene: .
CDR3nt: TGTGCCACCAGCAGGGGCCAGGGTGATGTCTACGAGCAGTACTTC
CDR3aa: CATSRGQGDVYEQYF

j_gene: TRBJ1-1
abundance: .
v_gene: TRBV5-6
d_gene: .
CDR3nt: TGTGCCAGCAGCTTATTGAGTCCAGGGGCCCCTTTAGAAGCTTTCTTT
CDR3aa: CASSLLSPGAPLEAFF

j_gene: TRBJ1-4
abundance: once
v_gene: TRBV2
d_gene: TRBD1
CDR3nt: TGTGCCAGCAGCTGGGACAGGTTAAATGAAAAACTGTTTTTT
CDR3aa: CASSWDRLNEKLFF

j_gene: TRBJ1-2
abundance: once
v_gene: TRBV2
d_gene: TRBD1
CDR3nt: TGTGCCAGCACTCGGGACAGGGAGGCCTATGGCTACACCTTC
CDR3aa: CASTRDREAYGYTF

j_gene: TRBJ2-3
abundance: .
v_gene: TRBV7-2
d_gene: TRBD2
CDR3nt: TGTGCCAGCAGCTTTCTTGCGGGGGGCACAGATACGCAGTATTTT
CDR3aa: CASSFLAGGTDTQYF

j_gene: TRBJ1-5
abundance: many
v_gene: TRBV12-3/TRBV12-4
d_gene: .
CDR3nt: TGTGCCAGCAGGACAGGAGGACAGCCCCAGCATTTT
CDR3aa: CASRTGGQPQHF

j_gene: TRBJ2-1
abundance: .
v_gene: TRBV5-1
d_gene: TRBD2
CDR3nt: TGCGCCAGCAGCTTGGATTTTGGGCTAGCGGGAGACAATGAGCAGTTCTTC
CDR3aa: CASSLDFGLAGDNEQFF

j_gene: TRBJ2-4
abundance: .
v_gene: TRBV5-1
d_gene: .
CDR3nt: TGCGCCAGCAGCTTGGATCAGGGGATATCCAAAAACATTCAGTACTTC
CDR3aa: CASSLDQGISKNIQYF

j_gene: TRBJ1-1
abundance: .
v_gene: TRBV28
d_gene: TRBD1
CDR3nt: TGTGCCAGCAGGGTTCAGGGGGCTTGGACTGAAGCTTTCTTT
CDR3aa: CASRVQGAWTEAFF

j_gene: TRBJ2-1
abundance: .
v_gene: TRBV2
d_gene: .
CDR3nt: TGTGCCAGCAGCTTAGGGGACTACAATGAGCAGTTCTTC
CDR3aa: CASSLGDYNEQFF

j_gene: TRBJ1-2
abundance: .
v_gene: TRBV2
d_gene: .
CDR3nt: TGTGCCAGCAGTGAAGACCCCAGACTGCTCTATGGCTACACCTTC
CDR3aa: CASSEDPRLLYGYTF

j_gene: TRBJ2-4
abundance: .
v_gene: TRBV19
d_gene: TRBD1
CDR3nt: TGTGCCAGTAGTCCGACCGGGACAGGGTCTTCCATTCAGTACTTC
CDR3aa: CASSPTGTGSSIQYF

j_gene: TRBJ1-1
abundance: .
v_gene: TRBV25-1
d_gene: .
CDR3nt: TGTGCCAGCAGTGAATTAGGGGTAGGGAACACTGAAGCTTTCTTT
CDR3aa: CASSELGVGNTEAFF

j_gene: TRBJ2-3
abundance: once
v_gene: TRBV11-2
d_gene: TRBD1
CDR3nt: TGTGCCAGCAGCTTAGTCAGGGGGCTAAACACAGATACGCAGTATTTT
CDR3aa: CASSLVRGLNTDTQYF

j_gene: TRBJ2-7
abundance: .
v_gene: TRBV7-9
d_gene: TRBD1
CDR3nt: TGTGCCAGCAGCTTCCCGACAGGGGGTGACTACGAGCAGTACTTC
CDR3aa: CASSFPTGGDYEQYF

j_gene: TRBJ1-2
abundance: .
v_gene: TRBV5-1
d_gene: .
CDR3nt: TGCGCCAGCAGCTTGGTCCCCGGGACACCTTGGTATTGCACCTTC
CDR3aa: CASSLVPGTPWYCTF

j_gene: TRBJ1-2
abundance: once
v_gene: TRBV9
d_gene: .
CDR3nt: TGTGCCAGCAGCCCTCCCTTGCCGCCGGCAGGGGTAGCTAACTATGGCTACACCTTC
CDR3aa: CASSPPLPPAGVANYGYTF

j_gene: TRBJ2-3
abundance: .
v_gene: TRBV24-1
d_gene: TRBD2
CDR3nt: TGTGCCACCAGTGATCCACCGGGGGGGCGGCGAGAATCCACAGATACGCAGTATTTT
CDR3aa: CATSDPPGGRRESTDTQYF

j_gene: TRBJ2-5
abundance: .
v_gene: TRBV7-9
d_gene: .
CDR3nt: TGTGCCAGCAGCTTAGGTCAGGGGTCCCAAGAGACCCAGTACTTC
CDR3aa: CASSLGQGSQETQYF

j_gene: TRBJ2-1
abundance: .
v_gene: TRBV5-1
d_gene: TRBD2
CDR3nt: TGCGCCAGCAGCTTGGGACTAGGACTAGCGGGCGGTGAGCAGTTCTTC
CDR3aa: CASSLGLGLAGGEQFF

j_gene: TRBJ1-5
abundance: few
v_gene: TRBV19
d_gene: TRBD1
CDR3nt: TGTGCCAGTAGTATAGAACCAGGGGGGCCCCAGCCCCAGCATTTT
CDR3aa: CASSIEPGGPQPQHF

j_gene: TRBJ1-5
abundance: .
v_gene: TRBV5-6
d_gene: .
CDR3nt: TGTGCCAGCAGCTTGGCCGGCGGAAAGAGACAGCCCCAGCATTTT
CDR3aa: CASSLAGGKRQPQHF

j_gene: TRBJ2-1
abundance: once
v_gene: TRBV5-1
d_gene: TRBD2
CDR3nt: TGCGCCAGCAGCTTGGCGCTAGCGGGAGGCAATGAGCAGTTCTTC
CDR3aa: CASSLALAGGNEQFF